These T cell receptor beta chains were read from a single sample in a study of cytomegalovirus exposure and HLA in healthy donors. Sequencing used immunoSEQ multiplex PCR; TCRdb keeps in-frame clones, though not all of them. The sample yields under 200,000 clones, around 83% seen once. Material: PBMCs. The receptors originated from a woman between 18 and 29 years old in good health and CMV-seronegative. CDR3s leave out the opening cysteine and the closing phenylalanine or tryptophan.

j_gene,len,v_gene,CDR3aa
TRBJ1-3,12,TRBV6-1,ASSGRSSGNTIY
TRBJ1-6,15,TRBV5-1,ASSRQTQSSYNSPLH
TRBJ2-1,14,TRBV5-1,ASSGTSGRGYNEQF
TRBJ2-5,13,TRBV6-5,ASSHGDRDQETQY
TRBJ1-2,12,TRBV7-9,ASSLEFVGHGYT
TRBJ2-5,15,TRBV29-1,SVAGTTVAGKEETQY
TRBJ1-5,12,TRBV2,ASSEQGSNQPQH
TRBJ2-5,13,TRBV7-2,ASSLIAGGWETQY
TRBJ1-1,12,TRBV11-2,ASSLVFRDSEAF
TRBJ2-7,14,TRBV4-3,ASSQDVSGISYEQY
TRBJ1-4,12,TRBV7-9,ASSLGAGGEKLF
TRBJ2-1,13,TRBV7-9,ASSRGQGSYNEQF
TRBJ1-3,14,TRBV7-6,ASSLGGQGTGNTIY
TRBJ2-1,17,TRBV5-1,ASSSPFLAGGSSYNEQF